These T cell receptor beta chains were read from a single sample in a study of blood T cell repertoires in COVID-19. Sequenced by immunoSEQ multiplex PCR; TCRdb stores in-frame clones only, minus some. The table includes fewer than 65,000 clones, approximately 90% detected once. The specimen was peripheral blood. All receptors derive from a human donor with acute or convalescent COVID-19. The donor label of this sample is uncertain. CDR3s include the opening cysteine and the closing phenylalanine or tryptophan. A D gene is named only where the DNA matches it firmly. Some rows mark clone size as missing; the rest say once, few, many or name a class of expanded clone.

J gene	V gene	D gene	clone size	CDR3 DNA	CDR3 protein
TRBJ2-5	TRBV27	TRBD2	once	TGTGCCAGCAGTTTATCAGGGCCCTCGGGACTAGCGGGACTCCAAGAGACCCAGTACTTC	CASSLSGPSGLAGLQETQYF
TRBJ2-1	TRBV7-2	TRBD1	.	TGTGCCAGCAGACGGGACAGGGGGTCCTACAATGAGCAGTTCTTC	CASRRDRGSYNEQFF
TRBJ1-2	TRBV18	.	.	TGTGCCAGCTCACCAGACCTCAGCGACTATGGCTACACCTTC	CASSPDLSDYGYTF
TRBJ1-6	TRBV15	TRBD1	.	TGTGCCACCAGCAGGTTGGGACAGGCTCCTTCACCCCTCCACTTT	CATSRLGQAPSPLHF
TRBJ2-1	TRBV19	TRBD2	.	TGTGCCAGTAGTATGACTAGCGGGAGAGTTGAGCAGTTCTTC	CASSMTSGRVEQFF
TRBJ1-1	TRBV29-1	TRBD1	.	TGCAGCGGGGGGACAGGGGTTCCGAACACTGAAGCTTTCTTT	CSGGTGVPNTEAFF
TRBJ1-1	TRBV27	.	.	TGTGCCAGCAGCCGGGACACAGCGAACACTGAAGCTTTCTTT	CASSRDTANTEAFF
TRBJ1-5	TRBV15	.	.	TGTGCCACCAGCAGTAACAGGGGCAATCAGCCCCAGCATTTT	CATSSNRGNQPQHF
TRBJ2-1	TRBV19	TRBD2	.	TGTGCCAGTAGTCACACTAGCGGGAGCTTGAATGAGCAGTTCTTC	CASSHTSGSLNEQFF
TRBJ1-4	TRBV2	TRBD1	few	TGTGCCGGAATCGCCGGGACAGGGGCCGAAAAACTGTTTTTT	CAGIAGTGAEKLFF
TRBJ1-5	TRBV28	TRBD1	.	TGTGCCAGCAGTTTTGTTCGGACAGGGGTTCGGGATCAGCCCCAGCATTTT	CASSFVRTGVRDQPQHF
TRBJ1-4	TRBV18	TRBD1	.	TGTGCCAGCTCTTCAGGACAGGCTACAACTAATGAAAAACTGTTTTTT	CASSSGQATTNEKLFF
TRBJ2-7	TRBV19	.	.	TGTGCCAGTACTCTAGACCCATCCAGAACCTACGAGCAGTACTTC	CASTLDPSRTYEQYF
TRBJ1-4	TRBV5-4	.	.	TGTGCCAGCAGCCCAGATCCCCAGGGGCTGTTGCAAAAACTGTTTTTT	CASSPDPQGLLQKLFF
TRBJ2-3	TRBV30	.	.	TGTGCCTGGAGTGAAATCACAGGGTTCACAGATACGCAGTATTTT	CAWSEITGFTDTQYF
TRBJ1-6	TRBV5-1	.	.	TGCGCCACCCGAACCGACAGAAATAATTCACCCCTCCACTTT	CATRTDRNNSPLHF
TRBJ2-3	TRBV14	.	.	TGTGCCAGCAGCCAAGGGACAGTCGGAGATACGCAGTATTTT	CASSQGTVGDTQYF
TRBJ2-1	TRBV28	TRBD1	.	TGTGCCAGCAGTTTAAGGGACAGGGGGCCCTACAATGAGCAGTTCTTC	CASSLRDRGPYNEQFF
TRBJ1-4	TRBV10-2	.	.	TGCGCCACAACCCCAGCGACTGCCGAAAAACTGTTTTTT	CATTPATAEKLFF
TRBJ2-3	TRBV6-6	.	.	TGTGCCAGCAGTTACCCGGGTAGTGGCACAGATACGCAGTATTTT	CASSYPGSGTDTQYF
TRBJ1-2	TRBV5-4	.	.	TGTGCCAGCAGCCCGGGGGGGAGGGAAGGTTATGGCTACACCTTC	CASSPGGREGYGYTF
TRBJ2-3	TRBV6-5	.	.	TGTGCCAGCAGCCCCAAAGATACGCAGTATTTT	CASSPKDTQYF
TRBJ2-7	TRBV5-1	TRBD2	.	TGCGCCAGCAGCTCTGTAGCGGGAGAGGGGGAGCAGTACTTC	CASSSVAGEGEQYF
TRBJ1-2	TRBV9	.	few	TGTGCCAGCAGCCCCGCGAACTATGGCTACACCTTC	CASSPANYGYTF
TRBJ1-1	TRBV11-2	TRBD1	few	TGTGCCAGCAGCTCCTCACGAGGGACAGGGGGTACTGAAGCTTTCTTT	CASSSSRGTGGTEAFF
TRBJ2-3	TRBV9	.	.	TGTGCCAGCAGCGTATCTATGGATACGCAGTATTTT	CASSVSMDTQYF
TRBJ2-7	TRBV11-3	TRBD1	.	TGTGCCAGCAGCTTAAACACGGGACAGGGGGCCTACGAGCAGTACTTC	CASSLNTGQGAYEQYF
TRBJ1-6	TRBV12-3/TRBV12-4	TRBD1	.	TGTGCCAGCAGTTTGGGACAGTCTCTACCCCTCCACTTT	CASSLGQSLPLHF
TRBJ2-1	TRBV11-2	TRBD1	.	TGTGCCAGCAGCCTAACACAGGGGGCTGGGGACAATGAGCAGTTCTTC	CASSLTQGAGDNEQFF
TRBJ1-1	TRBV7-9	.	.	TGTGCCAGCAGCCAAGTCGGGGTGAACACTGAAGCTTTCTTT	CASSQVGVNTEAFF
TRBJ1-4	TRBV7-9	TRBD1	.	TGTGCCAGCAGCCGAGGACAGGGAGGCGAAAAACTGTTTTTT	CASSRGQGGEKLFF
TRBJ2-2	TRBV27	TRBD2	.	TGTGCCAGCAGTTCCCCGGGACTAGCGGCGAACACCGGGGAGCTGTTTTTT	CASSSPGLAANTGELFF
TRBJ2-1	TRBV28	TRBD1	.	TGTGCCAGCAGTGAAAGGGACAGTTACAATGAGCAGTTCTTC	CASSERDSYNEQFF
TRBJ2-7	TRBV7-8	TRBD2	few	TGTGCCAGCAGCTGGACAGCCGGACTAGCGGGGGTCTCCTACGAGCAGTACTTC	CASSWTAGLAGVSYEQYF
TRBJ2-1	TRBV5-6	.	.	TGTGCCAGCAGCCGAGGATTTGAGCAGTTCTTC	CASSRGFEQFF
TRBJ1-2	TRBV19	TRBD1	.	TGTGCCAGTAGTATTGGACAGGCTATCTATGGCTACACCTTC	CASSIGQAIYGYTF
TRBJ2-3	TRBV7-9	.	.	TGTGCCAGCAGCCCCCAGGATACGCAGTATTTT	CASSPQDTQYF
TRBJ1-2	TRBV7-2	.	.	TGTGCCAGCAGCCCGTCGTGGGGAGAGACGAATGGCTACACCTTC	CASSPSWGETNGYTF
TRBJ1-5	TRBV30	.	.	TGTGCCTGGAGTTCACAGACCAATCAGCCCCAGCATTTT	CAWSSQTNQPQHF
TRBJ2-1	TRBV7-9	TRBD2	.	TGTGCCAGCAGCTTCGGGACTAGCGACAATGAGCAGTTCTTC	CASSFGTSDNEQFF
TRBJ2-2	TRBV24-1	.	.	TGTGCCACCAATCAGGACACCGGGGAGCTGTTTTTT	CATNQDTGELFF
TRBJ2-7	TRBV11-3	TRBD1	.	TGTGCCAGCAGCTCACGGACACAGGGGGGCGAGCAGTACTTC	CASSSRTQGGEQYF
TRBJ1-2	TRBV5-4	.	.	TGTGCCAGCAGCTCTTCGGGGGGAGCCTATGGCTACACCTTC	CASSSSGGAYGYTF
TRBJ2-5	TRBV2	TRBD2	.	TGTGCCAGCAGTGAATCCCTAGCGGGAGGGCCCTCCGAGACCCAGTACTTC	CASSESLAGGPSETQYF
TRBJ1-2	TRBV29-1	.	.	TGCAGCGTTGGCGACACGAACAATGGCTACACCTTC	CSVGDTNNGYTF
TRBJ1-5	TRBV2	.	.	TGTGCCAGCAGTTACAGTTTTCAGCCCCAGCATTTT	CASSYSFQPQHF
TRBJ2-2	TRBV4-1	TRBD2	few	TGCGCCAGCAGCCCCCCGCCGGGGGGGGCGGCCACCGGGGAGCTGTTTTTT	CASSPPPGGAATGELFF
TRBJ2-5	TRBV2	TRBD1	.	TGTGCCAGCACCCGACAGGGGGCAGAGACCCAGTACTTC	CASTRQGAETQYF
TRBJ1-6	TRBV3-1/TRBV3-2	.	.	TGTGCCAGCAGCCAAGATCGGCGGCGACCCACCCTCCACTTT	CASSQDRRRPTLHF
TRBJ1-1	TRBV5-6	.	.	TGTGCCAGCAGCTTGTGGTCGGCCCGGGGCACTGAAGCTTTCTTT	CASSLWSARGTEAFF
TRBJ2-5	TRBV27	.	.	TGTGCCAGCAGTTTTACAATAACAGGGATGGGGCAAGAGACCCAGTACTTC	CASSFTITGMGQETQYF
TRBJ2-3	TRBV28	TRBD1	once	TGTGCCAGCAGTTTTCAAGGGACAGTAAGCACAGATACGCAGTATTTT	CASSFQGTVSTDTQYF
TRBJ2-3	TRBV11-2	TRBD2	.	TGTGCCAGCAGCTTAGGATGGGAGGGGCTAGGCACAGATACGCAGTATTTT	CASSLGWEGLGTDTQYF
TRBJ1-6	TRBV13	.	few	TGTGCCAGCAGCTTCAGGGATAGGGTTTCACCCCTCCACTTT	CASSFRDRVSPLHF
TRBJ2-3	TRBV6-6	TRBD2	.	TGTGCCAGCAGTCGATATTCGACTGGACTAGCGGTCTTCACAGATACGCAGTATTTT	CASSRYSTGLAVFTDTQYF